Included here is one TCR beta chain sequence, with context. Clones were read by immunoSEQ multiplex PCR, and TCRdb kept only the in-frame ones, dropping some. The sample holds fewer than 250,000 clones, 80% to 90% seen once. The sample comes from a study of cytomegalovirus exposure and HLA in healthy donors. Trimming stripped 3 bases from V and 3 bases from J, with 13 bases between. CDR1 is SGHRS, CDR2 YFSETQ, per germline. This CDR3 has 14 residues. The sequencing input was PBMCs. The chain employs TRBV5-1 and TRBJ2-7, with D perhaps TRBD1 (6 bases). The sequence was obtained from a man between 18 and 35 years old in good health and CMV-seronegative. The CDR3, as DNA: TGCGCCAGCAGCTCGACCGGGACAAACTACGAGCAGTACTTC. Protein sequence: CASSSTGTNYEQYF.